A selection of T cell receptor beta chains follows, all from one sample in a study of T cells in tumors after PD-1 blockade. Libraries were prepared by immunoSEQ multiplex PCR; TCRdb keeps only in-frame clonotypes and omits some of them. The sample lists around 46,000 clones, roughly 79% seen once, with over 15% in the top ten. The sample consisted of PBMCs, taken before anti-PD-1 treatment. These receptors were obtained from a human donor with basal cell carcinoma. Both conserved end residues are part of each CDR3. The D gene is left open where the match is weak. Clone size is given for some rows only: seen once, a few or many times, or a class if the clone is expanded.

d_gene	abundance	v_gene	j_gene	CDR3nt	CDR3aa
NA	NA	TRBV27	TRBJ1-2	TGTGCCAGCAGTACACGGGCAGGCCTAGCGGGCTACACCTTC	CASSTRAGLAGYTF
NA	few	TRBV24-1	TRBJ1-1	TGTGCCACCAGTGATTCCATACAGGCGAACACTGAAGCTTTCTTT	CATSDSIQANTEAFF
NA	NA	TRBV2	TRBJ1-2	TGTGCCAGCAGTTATAGGACTATCGGCTACACCTTC	CASSYRTIGYTF
TRBD1	few	TRBV27	TRBJ1-2	TGTGCCAGCAGTTTCGCGGGACAGGGGGCCTTGAACTATGGCTACACCTTC	CASSFAGQGALNYGYTF
NA	NA	TRBV24-1	TRBJ2-2	TGTGCCACCAGGCCCCGGGGGGCAGGCGGGGAGCTGTTTTTT	CATRPRGAGGELFF
NA	NA	TRBV19	TRBJ1-6	TGTGCCAGTAGTGTACGGGGTGATAATTCACCCCTCCACTTT	CASSVRGDNSPLHF
NA	NA	TRBV2	TRBJ2-1	TGTGCCAGCCGAGGTGGGGATAGGGCCTACAATGAGCAGTTCTTC	CASRGGDRAYNEQFF
NA	few	TRBV28	TRBJ1-2	TGTGCCAGCAGTTCAGGACTGGGTGGCTACACCTTC	CASSSGLGGYTF
NA	NA	TRBV6-1	TRBJ2-7	TGTGCCAGCAGTGAAGTCGTAGGAAAAGCCTACGAGCAGTACTTC	CASSEVVGKAYEQYF
NA	NA	TRBV28	TRBJ1-1	TGTGCCAGCAGTTCCCCCCTAGGAGGGGGTGACACTGAAGCTTTCTTT	CASSSPLGGGDTEAFF
NA	NA	TRBV7-3	TRBJ1-2	TGTGCCAGCAGCCCCGACACGACCCCTATTGGCTACACCTTC	CASSPDTTPIGYTF
TRBD2	NA	TRBV5-1	TRBJ2-3	TGCGCCAGCAGCTTGGTTGCGGGAGTTGTAGATACGCAGTATTTT	CASSLVAGVVDTQYF
TRBD2	NA	TRBV28	TRBJ2-1	TGTGCCAGCAGTTCCCCGGGACTAGCGGGGGTTCGGGAGCAGTTCTTC	CASSSPGLAGVREQFF
TRBD1	NA	TRBV6-5	TRBJ1-5	TGTGCCAGCCTTAGACCGGGACAGGGCTATCAGCCCCAGCATTTT	CASLRPGQGYQPQHF
NA	NA	TRBV4-1	TRBJ1-1	TGCGCCAGCAGCCCAACGTGGACGGAGAGAGGAGCTTTCTTT	CASSPTWTERGAFF
NA	NA	TRBV5-1	TRBJ1-1	TGCGCCAGCAGCTTGGCAGGGTTCGGGGGTGGAAGTTATGAAGCTTTCTTT	CASSLAGFGGGSYEAFF
NA	NA	TRBV29-1	TRBJ1-1	TGCAGCGCCGAAGTAAGGGGGATGAACACTGAAGCTTTCTTT	CSAEVRGMNTEAFF
NA	once	TRBV2	TRBJ2-3	TGTGCCAGCAGACCCGCCACAGATACGCAGTATTTT	CASRPATDTQYF
NA	NA	TRBV28	TRBJ1-4	TGTGCCAGCAGTTCCCAGGGAAGGCGCCGGGGTCAACTGTTTTTT	CASSSQGRRRGQLFF
TRBD2	NA	TRBV5-4	TRBJ2-5	TGTGCCAGCAGCTTGGCCGGGACTATCGGGGAGACCCAGTACTTC	CASSLAGTIGETQYF
NA	NA	TRBV5-5	TRBJ1-2	TGTGCCAGCAGCTTGAGGCCGAGCGTAAACTATGGCTACACCTTC	CASSLRPSVNYGYTF
NA	NA	TRBV10-3	TRBJ2-6	TGTGCCATCAGTATCGGCAGTCCTCCCTCTGGGGCCAACGTCCTGACTTTC	CAISIGSPPSGANVLTF
NA	NA	TRBV6-5	TRBJ2-7	TGTGCCAGCAACGAGGGCGGGGTCTCCTACGAGCAGTACTTC	CASNEGGVSYEQYF
NA	NA	TRBV5-6	TRBJ1-4	TGTGCCAGCAGCTTAGGCGGTGCCTATAATGAAAAACTGTTTTTT	CASSLGGAYNEKLFF
NA	NA	TRBV4-1	TRBJ1-4	TGCGCCAGCAGCCAAGGGGTCGTCTCAACTAATGAAAAACTGTTTTTT	CASSQGVVSTNEKLFF
TRBD1	NA	TRBV25-1	TRBJ2-5	TGTGCCAGCACAACAGGGGGGCGAGAGACCCAGTACTTC	CASTTGGRETQYF
TRBD1	NA	TRBV3-1/TRBV3-2	TRBJ1-2	TGTGCCAGCAGCCGAGGGACAGAATATGGCTACACCTTC	CASSRGTEYGYTF